This TCR beta chain was captured in a study of graft-versus-host responses after intestinal transplantation. At the level of the study: All recipients were given anti-thymocyte globulin induction, and tacrolimus and steroids were then administered for around three years.

The CDR3 loop spans 14 amino acids. Germline-derived CDR1 and CDR2 are MNHNS and SASEGT. Between the trimmed V and J ends, which lost 4 bases and 5 bases, there was a span of 14 bases. General study findings and limits: Patients who carried graft-donor T cell macrochimerism also had high graft-versus-host to host-versus-graft clonal ratios in their allografts. Peak circulating GvH clone levels were associated with early post-transplant HvG declines. Recipient-marrow GvH clones were detected, some having first appeared in ileum or blood.

As concerns this clone: Its cognate antigen is unknown.

Clones were sequenced by immunoSEQ multiplex PCR, and TCRdb holds only the in-frame ones, with some missing. Of more than 20,000 clones detected, 70% to 90% appear once; the ten largest clones hold roughly 0.99%. This receptor was identified in a human patient who received an intestinal transplant, so some T cells may come from the graft donor. The chain combines TRBV6-1 with TRBJ1-1; D gene ambiguous. Sequenced material: PBMCs, taken roughly 68 weeks after intestinal transplant. The CDR3 nucleotides are TGTGCCAGCAGTGCCCGTCAGACTAATACTGAAGCTTTCTTT. Amino acid sequence: CASSARQTNTEAFF.